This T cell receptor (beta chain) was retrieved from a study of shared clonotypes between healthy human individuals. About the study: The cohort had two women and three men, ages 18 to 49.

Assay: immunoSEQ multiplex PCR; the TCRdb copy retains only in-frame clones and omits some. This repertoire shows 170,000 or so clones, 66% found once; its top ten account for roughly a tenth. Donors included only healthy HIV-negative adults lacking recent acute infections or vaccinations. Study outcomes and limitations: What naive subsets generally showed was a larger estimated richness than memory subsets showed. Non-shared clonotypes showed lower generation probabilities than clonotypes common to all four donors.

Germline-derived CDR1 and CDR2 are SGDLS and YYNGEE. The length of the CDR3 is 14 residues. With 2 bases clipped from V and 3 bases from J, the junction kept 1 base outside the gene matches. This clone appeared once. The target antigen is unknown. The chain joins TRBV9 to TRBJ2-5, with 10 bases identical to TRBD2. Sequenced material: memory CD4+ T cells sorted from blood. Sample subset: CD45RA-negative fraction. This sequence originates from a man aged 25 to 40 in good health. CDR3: CASSVSGGKETQYF. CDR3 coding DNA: TGTGCCAGCAGCGTTAGCGGGGGGAAAGAGACCCAGTACTTC.